What follows is one T cell receptor (beta chain) and its context. Germline V gene sequence: CDR1 MGHRA, CDR2 YSYEKL. V was trimmed by 1 base and J by 14 bases, leaving 9 bases between them. This CDR3 has 11 residues. The data were obtained in a study of cytomegalovirus exposure and HLA in healthy donors. The PCR had 60 Vbeta and 13 Jbeta primers. Repertoires were generated with immunoSEQ multiplex PCR, while TCRdb's copy carries only in-frame clones and drops some. This sample's table reports 150,000 to 200,000 clones. The clonotype comes from a young woman in good health and CMV-seropositive. The chain is built from TRBV4-1 and TRBJ2-4; no reliable D call. The sequencing input was PBMCs. The CDR3 region has the DNA TGCGCCAGCAGCCAAGGGCCCGAAAAGTACTTC. Translating gives CASSQGPEKYF.